Listed here are 12 T cell receptor beta chains from one sample, sequenced in a study of T cells in Graves' hyperthyroidism and ophthalmopathy. RNA transcripts yielded amplified TCR beta CDR3 regions. HTBI primers were the set used in a first-round RT-PCR of the TCR CDR3. A single record per CDR3 protein comes from TCRdb applying MiXCR to the multiplex PCR reads. The sample holds 400,000 to 500,000 distinct CDR3 sequences; about 15% are singletons and the top ten take less than 15%. The source material was blood. These receptors all stem from a man between 18 and 35 years old with Graves' ophthalmopathy.

This clonotype appeared many times. The rearrangement links TRBV7-2 to TRBJ1-3, with 7 nucleotides matching TRBD1. The J segment lost 0 bases and the V segment lost 3 bases, leaving 5 bases of the junction unmatched. CDR3 length: 16 amino acids. The germline V gene has CDR1 SGHTA and CDR2 FQGNSA. The CDR3 coding sequence is TGTGCCAGCAGCTTGAGGGACAGCACCTCTGGAAACACCATATATTTT. Amino acid sequence: CASSLRDSTSGNTIYF.

The rearrangement joins TRBV19 to TRBJ1-2; a weak D match, TRBD1 (6 bases). This CDR3 comprises 17 residues. Trimming took 1 base from V and 2 from J, leaving 17 bases between them. The germline V gene encodes CDR1 LNHDA and CDR2 SQIVND (reference sequence). The CDR3 region is CASSIAGLEGTNYGYTF. The CDR3 nucleotides read TGTGCCAGTAGTATAGCGGGATTGGAGGGGACAAACTATGGCTACACCTTC.

The V gene is TRBV2, the J gene TRBJ2-5; D call uncertain. The CDR3 extends over 12 amino acids. Germline V CDR1 and CDR2: SNHLY, FYNNEI. The V and J ends lost 7 bases and 1 base respectively, with 7 bases between them. This chain's CDR3 is CASTPIQETQYF. CDR3 sequence (DNA): TGTGCCAGCACACCGATCCAAGAGACCCAGTACTTC. Combining the CDR3 with reference TRBV2 and TRBJ2-5 gives the whole variable domain EPEVTQTPSHQVTQMGQEVILRCVPISNHLYFYWYRQILGQKVEFLVSFYNNEISEKSEIFDDQFSVERPDGSNFTLKIRSTKLEDSAMYFCASTPIQETQYFGPGTRLLVL.

DNA of the CDR3: TGTGCCAGCAGTCACAGACAGGAGGGATGGTACAATGAGCAGTTCTTC. Translating it yields CASSHRQEGWYNEQFF. V and J are TRBV6-2 or TRBV6-3 and TRBJ2-1; TRBD1 or TRBD2 may be the D gene (6 bases each). Trimming stripped 5 bases from V and 4 bases from J, with 18 bases between. Germline assignment: CDR1 MNHEY and CDR2 SVGEGT. This CDR3 is 16 amino acids long.

The chain is built from TRBV24-1 and TRBJ1-5, with D perhaps matching TRBD1 (6 bases). Germline CDR1 and CDR2: KGHDR and SFDVKD. The CDR3 has 14 amino acids. V was pared by 7 bases and J by 4 bases, with 13 bases between. The CDR3 here is CATSGQTGNQPQHF. CDR3 coding DNA: TGTGCCACCAGCGGACAGACCGGAAATCAGCCCCAGCATTTT.

In its sample, this clonotype was seen a few times. The chain carries TRBV30 and TRBJ2-6; D may be TRBD1 (6 bases). The germline CDR1 and CDR2 sequences are GTSNPN and SVGIG (reference sequence). The CDR3 totals 12 residues. V dropped 8 bases and J dropped 6 bases, with 11 bases sitting between them. The CDR3 coding sequence is TGTGCCGGACAGAAAACGGCCAACGTCCTGACTTTC. This codes for CAGQKTANVLTF.

Many counts were recorded for this clonotype. The chain recombines TRBV20-1 with TRBJ1-2; D is ambiguous. Germline V lookup: CDR1 DFQATT, CDR2 SNEGSKA (reference sequence). V lost 6 bases, J lost 5 bases, and 10 bases lay in between. This CDR3 comprises 11 residues. The CDR3 protein is CSAPKSYGYTF. The CDR3 DNA sequence: TGCAGTGCCCCCAAGTCTTATGGCTACACCTTC.

The table lists this clonotype with many counts. The chain links TRBV7-3 to TRBJ2-7; 9 nucleotides align to TRBD1. The CDR3 consists of 15 residues. Looked up from germline, CDR1 is SGHTA and CDR2 is FQGTGA. The V segment lost 2 bases and the J segment 6 bases; nucleotides outside the gene matches: 8. CDR3 bases: TGTGCCAGCAGCTTAGGGGGGACAGGGTTGGGCGAGCAGTACTTC. Its translation is CASSLGGTGLGEQYF.

Turning to this clonotype: This may arise from a read error, as a much more abundant clone is one base away. V is TRBV13 and J is TRBJ2-7; D may be TRBD2 (5 bases). Germline assignment: CDR1 PRHDT and CDR2 FYEKMQ (reference sequence). V was pared by 8 bases and J by 2 bases, with 16 bases between. The CDR3 has 14 amino acids. CDR3 protein: CASASERRPYEQYF. CDR3 DNA sequence: TGTGCCAGCGCCTCAGAGCGGAGACCCTACGAGCAGTACTTC.

About this clonotype: This may come from a read error, since a much larger clone is one base off. The genes are TRBV11-2 and TRBJ2-1; D call uncertain. This CDR3 is built from 13 residues. Germline V lookup: CDR1 SGHAT, CDR2 FQNNGV. Trimming stripped 5 bases from V and 10 bases from J, with 15 bases between. The CDR3 sequence: CASSQDRLYEQFF. The CDR3 nucleotides read TGTGCCAGCAGCCAAGATCGGCTCTACGAGCAGTTCTTC.

This clonotype has just a few counts. This sequence may be a read error, since a much larger clone differs from it by one base. V is TRBV5-1 and J is TRBJ2-7; D is perhaps TRBD2 (5 bases). Germline loops: CDR1 SGHRS, CDR2 YFSETQ. This CDR3 has 15 residues. V lost 5 bases to trimming and J lost 3 bases, with 18 bases between them. The CDR3 DNA follows: TGCGCCAGCAGTTTAGAGGGCCGGGGAGTCTACGAGCAGTACTTC. This gives the protein CASSLEGRGVYEQYF.

This clonotype was recorded at least ten times. V gene TRBV12-3 or TRBV12-4 combines with J gene TRBJ1-1; TRBD1 might be the D (6 bases). The V gene lost 3 bases and the J gene lost 9 bases, with 17 bases spanning the gap. This CDR3 is 14 amino acids long. This CDR3 is CASSFPGASRQAFF. For the CDR3, the DNA is TGTGCCAGCAGTTTCCCGGGGGCCTCGAGGCAAGCTTTCTTT.